This T cell receptor beta chain derives from a study of blood T cell repertoires in COVID-19. Study information: Collection of acute and convalescent COVID-19 samples took place in the United States, Italy and Spain.

Sequencing used immunoSEQ multiplex PCR; TCRdb keeps in-frame clones, though not all of them. This sample carries 100,000 to 120,000 clones, over 75% of them seen once, and the ten largest clones take 2% to 2.5%. CDR3 length: 16 amino acids. CDR1 is LNHDA, CDR2 SQIVND, per germline (reference sequence). V gave up 2 bases and J gave up 3 bases, with 13 bases separating them. J is TRBJ1-4 and V is TRBV19, with TRBD1 as a possible D gene (6 bases). Source material: peripheral blood. The origin of this receptor is a human donor in a cohort sampled during active COVID-19. The CDR3 here is CASSIIGGASNEKLFF. The CDR3 nucleotides are TGTGCCAGTAGTATAATTGGGGGCGCGTCTAATGAAAAACTGTTTTTT.